One T cell receptor (beta chain) is described in this entry. The sample comes from a study of neoadjuvant anti-PD-1 for oral cavity cancer. Study background: Non-progressing patients received a fourth nivolumab dose near day 43, then surgery on days 50-56.

Patients were newly diagnosed with stage II-IVA oral cavity squamous cell carcinoma without prior systemic or radiation treatment. The patients had HPV-negative, locally advanced oral cavity squamous cell carcinoma. Sequenced by immunoSEQ multiplex PCR; TCRdb stores in-frame clones only, minus some. The sample shows around 7,200 clones, roughly 50% of them seen only once. The germline V gene has CDR1 MNHEY and CDR2 SMNVEV (reference sequence). The CDR3 sequence is 15 residues long. Trimming at V came to 3 bases and at J to 7 bases, leaving 3 bases not matched to a gene. The chain employs TRBV27 and TRBJ2-1, with 13 bases identical to TRBD2. Sequenced material: tumor tissue, taken before nivolumab (anti-PD-1) treatment. The sequence came from a person aged 35-79 years with oral cavity squamous cell carcinoma. This CDR3 reads CASSFGLAGVNEQFF. CDR3 DNA sequence: TGTGCCAGCAGTTTCGGACTAGCGGGAGTAAATGAGCAGTTCTTC.